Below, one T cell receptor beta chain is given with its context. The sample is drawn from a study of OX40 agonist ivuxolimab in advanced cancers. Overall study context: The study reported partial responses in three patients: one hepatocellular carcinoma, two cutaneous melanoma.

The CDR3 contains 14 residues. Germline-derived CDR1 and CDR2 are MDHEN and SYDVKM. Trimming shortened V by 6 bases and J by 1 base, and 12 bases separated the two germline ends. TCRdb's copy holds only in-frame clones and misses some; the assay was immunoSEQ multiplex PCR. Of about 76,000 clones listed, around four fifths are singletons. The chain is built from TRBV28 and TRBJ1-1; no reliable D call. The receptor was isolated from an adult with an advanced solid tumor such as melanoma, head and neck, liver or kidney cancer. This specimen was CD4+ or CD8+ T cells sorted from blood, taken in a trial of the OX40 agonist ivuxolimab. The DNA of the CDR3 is TGTGCCAGCAGCCCTCGAAGGTGGAACACTGAAGCTTTCTTT. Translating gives CASSPRRWNTEAFF.